This T cell receptor beta chain is from a study of brain T cells in children with intractable seizures. The sequenced cases were selected for having the highest brain T cell transcript signatures. Generated by immunoSEQ multiplex PCR, the TCRdb table keeps only in-frame clones and is missing some. The data contain some 41,000 clones, over 75% of them seen just once; the ten biggest clones take up 6.3%. General study findings and limits: Clones missing pre-surgery may reflect undersampling of that blood sample. Viral specificity was inferred only from CDR3 similarity; HCMV serostatus was unknown.

Trimming took off 6 bases at V and 3 bases at J, with 19 bases between the two ends. CDR3 length: 16 residues. The germline CDR1 and CDR2 sequences are LNHDA and SQIVND (reference sequence). Points on this clone: What it recognizes is unknown.

The sequencing here drew on peripheral blood, taken at surgery. The J gene is TRBJ2-3, the V gene TRBV19, with D possibly called TRBD1 or TRBD2 (5 bases each). The TCR was taken from a girl aged 2-10 years with tuberous sclerosis and intractable seizures. The chain's CDR3 is CASRSKSGKGTDTQYF. In DNA, the CDR3 is TGTGCCAGTAGGAGCAAGTCGGGGAAGGGGACAGATACGCAGTATTTT.